This TCR beta chain was documented in a study of CD8 T cells in ankylosing spondylitis (dated by TCRdb to the late 2010s). Turning to the overall study: To find TCR variants linked to disease, the study profiled T cell receptor beta repertoires in ankylosing spondylitis patients and healthy donors. The full study cohort was made up of approximately 27 ankylosing spondylitis patients and over 90 healthy donors. Peripheral blood was sampled, and synovial fluid was additionally collected from ankylosing spondylitis patients.

Inclusive of the bounding cysteine and phenylalanine, the CDR3 is 13 residues long. The entry retains the CDR3 DNA only, 39 bases that are in frame from base 1. Germline trimming amounts to 10 bases on V and 7 bases on J, with 8 as the count of junction bases outside the gene matches. Instrument on record: Illumina HiSeq 2500. Quantitative 5'-RACE with molecular barcodes was used to prepare TCR beta libraries. The paper's data handling went like this. To identify disease-linked TCR variants, a new computational method was used, one built on a probabilistic model of VDJ rearrangement. TCRdb applied fastp at Q25 and MiXCR to the public reads, then kept only in-frame beta chains. Merged by CDR3 protein, the rows form single entries marked with the most common genes and DNA. V and J calls and clone size were set by TCRdb, not the authors. The sample data list about 340,000 distinct CDR3 sequences, and approximately 22% of these were observed just once. The ten largest clones capture under 15% of the sample.

General study outcomes and caveats: The disease-linked clones showed a CD8+ phenotype and occurred at relatively low frequencies in peripheral blood. A TCR beta motif of 7 or 8 highly homologous amino acid variants appeared characteristic of blood from ankylosing spondylitis patients. The disease-linked clones were reported as significantly enriched in matched synovial fluid samples from ankylosing spondylitis patients. Some of the motif variants had been reported before in the synovial fluid and blood of reactive arthritis patients, a finding that suggests common disease-initiation mechanisms.

This clonotype was found a few times. Its cognate antigen has yet to be identified. No quality values exist for individual bases; no much larger clone is one base distant. The sequence joins TRBV12-3 or TRBV12-4 to TRBJ1-4, and TRBD1 matches 8 of the central bases. The clonotype originates from a male donor with ankylosing spondylitis or in good health (not recorded which). The material sequenced was blood, either unsorted or a sorted T cell fraction (not recorded which). The CDR3 corresponds to CAIRQGLGEKLFF. The nucleotide sequence reads as follows: TGTGCCATCAGACAGGGGCTGGGTGAAAAACTGTTTTTT.